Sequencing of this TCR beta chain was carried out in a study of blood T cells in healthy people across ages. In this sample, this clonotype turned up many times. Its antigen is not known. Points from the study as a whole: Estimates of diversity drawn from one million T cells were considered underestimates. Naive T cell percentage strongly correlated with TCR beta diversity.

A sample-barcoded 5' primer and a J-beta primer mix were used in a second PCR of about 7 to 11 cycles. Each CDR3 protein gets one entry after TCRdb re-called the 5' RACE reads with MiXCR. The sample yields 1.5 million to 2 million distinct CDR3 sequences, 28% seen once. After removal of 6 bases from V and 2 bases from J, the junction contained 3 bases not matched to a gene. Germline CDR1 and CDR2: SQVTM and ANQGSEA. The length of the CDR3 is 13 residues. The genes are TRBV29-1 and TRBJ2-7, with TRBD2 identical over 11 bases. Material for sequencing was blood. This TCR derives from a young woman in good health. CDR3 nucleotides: TGCAGCGTAACTAGCGGGGGTCCCTACGAGCAGTACTTC. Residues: CSVTSGGPYEQYF.